This TCR beta chain was retrieved from a study of CD8+ T cells in alopecia areata. For the study at large: The tofacitinib course ran for 6 to 18 months and was followed by 6 months off drug. Study-wide results and limits: Possibly because of HLA-related factors, TCR sharing was less clear across patients than in mice.

Treatment defined: oral pan-JAK inhibitor, 5-10 mg twice daily. The CDR3 has 13 amino acids. Germline assignment: CDR1 SNHLY and CDR2 FYNNEI. V shed 10 bases and J 4 bases; nucleotides not matched to a gene: 9. On this clone: What it binds is unknown.

Sequencing relied on a cDNA template that was reverse transcribed from extracted RNA. Measured with immunoSEQ multiplex PCR; TCRdb has only the in-frame clones, and not every one. The sample includes some 190,000 clones, roughly three fifths of them seen just once. This material consisted of CD4+ T cells sorted from blood, taken at week 4, from a patient treated with tofacitinib. The chain couples TRBV2 to TRBJ1-1; 7 nucleotides match TRBD1. The TCR sequence derives from a human donor with alopecia areata. CDR3: CATKGTASTEAFF. CDR3 bases: TGTGCCACCAAAGGGACAGCTAGCACTGAAGCTTTCTTT.